This passage covers 20 T cell receptor beta chains from one sample sequenced in a study of cytomegalovirus exposure and HLA in healthy donors. Sequencing used immunoSEQ multiplex PCR; TCRdb keeps in-frame clones, though not all of them. The repertoire holds 180,000 or so clones, with around nine tenths as singletons. Source material: PBMCs. The receptors stem from a man between 25 and 39 years old in good health and CMV-seropositive.

J is TRBJ2-7 and V is TRBV11-3; no clear D. CDR3 length: 13 amino acids. V was trimmed by 0 bases and J by 3 bases, leaving 6 bases between them. Germline V gene sequence: CDR1 SGHNT, CDR2 YENEEA. The CDR3 DNA follows: TGTGCCAGCAGCTTAGATCTTCACTACGAGCAGTACTTC. Translating gives CASSLDLHYEQYF.

This chain links TRBV28 with TRBJ1-5, with D possibly being TRBD1 (5 bases). From germline, CDR1 is MDHEN and CDR2 SYDVKM. CDR3 length: 17 amino acids. Between the trimmed V and J ends, which lost 3 bases and 2 bases, there was a span of 17 bases. The CDR3: CASSLVRGRGGNQPQHF. CDR3 DNA sequence: TGTGCCAGCAGTTTGGTGAGGGGCCGAGGAGGCAATCAGCCCCAGCATTTT.

The chain couples TRBV6-5 to TRBJ1-2; TRBD1 agrees at 8 bases. Germline V gives CDR1 MNHEY, CDR2 SVGAGI. V was clipped by 7 bases and J by 5 bases; unmatched bases: 6. The CDR3 is 13 residues long. This chain's CDR3 is CASTQTGDYGYTF. The CDR3 bases are TGTGCCAGCACCCAGACAGGGGATTATGGCTACACCTTC.

The rearrangement joins TRBV29-1 to TRBJ2-2; D tentatively fits TRBD1 or TRBD2 (5 bases each). The V end was cut by 2 bases, the J end by 4 bases, with 11 bases between. The CDR3 is made up of 14 amino acids. Germline V gives CDR1 SQVTM, CDR2 ANQGSEA. CDR3 bases: TGCAGCGTTGAACAGGGCCGGGGCACCGGGGAGCTGTTTTTT. It codes for CSVEQGRGTGELFF.

The rearrangement joins TRBV5-1 to TRBJ2-7; D is uncertain. Trimming removed 1 base from V and 0 bases from J, with 8 bases in between. This CDR3 is 14 amino acids long. The germline gives CDR1 SGHRS, CDR2 YFSETQ. CDR3 coding DNA: TGCGCCAGCAGCTTGAACGTTCCCTCCTACGAGCAGTACTTC. It is translated as CASSLNVPSYEQYF.

The gene calls are TRBV5-1 and TRBJ1-2, with a weak D call TRBD1 (6 bases). Germline CDR1 is SGHRS and CDR2 is YFSETQ. The CDR3 has 16 amino acids. V lost 7 bases, J lost 8 bases, and 27 bases lay in between. The CDR3 DNA reads TGCGCCAGCTTTACAGATACCTCAACTGGGACACTAGGCTACACCTTC. Translation: CASFTDTSTGTLGYTF.

The chain employs TRBV27 and TRBJ2-1, with TRBD1 identical over 10 bases. The V and J ends lost 5 bases and 4 bases, in that order; junction bases with no gene match: 5. This CDR3 has 15 amino acids. CDR1 and CDR2 (germline): MNHEY, SMNVEV (reference sequence). For the CDR3, the DNA is TGTGCCAGCAGTCGACAGGGGGCGCGTTACAATGAGCAGTTCTTC. Encoded protein: CASSRQGARYNEQFF.

The chain has TRBV5-1 and TRBJ1-4, with D unresolved. CDR3 length: 16 residues. The germline V gene has CDR1 SGHRS and CDR2 YFSETQ. Trimming removed 4 bases from V and 4 bases from J, with 17 bases in between. Here the CDR3 DNA reads TGCGCCAGCAGCCTAGGACGGGAGCACCTTAATGAAAAACTGTTTTTT. This sequence encodes CASSLGREHLNEKLFF.

With regard to this clone: At one end, the junction sequence differs from germline, possibly due to a read error. The V and J genes are TRBV6-1 and TRBJ1-5; tentatively, D is TRBD1 (5 bases). The CDR3 is 16 amino acids. CDR1 is MNHNS and CDR2 is SASEGT in the germline V gene. CDR3 coding DNA: TGTGCCAGCAGTGAAGCTAGGGCCCCCGCGTTGGGGGGAGGTCGTTTT. Its translation is CASSEARAPALGGGRF.

The chain couples TRBV5-1 to TRBJ2-7; D tentatively reads TRBD1 or TRBD2 (5 bases each). V lost 0 bases and J 2 bases, leaving 9 bases between the germline ends. This CDR3 region has 14 residues. Germline V lookup: CDR1 SGHRS, CDR2 YFSETQ. The CDR3 bases are TGCGCCAGCAGCTTGGCCAGGGACCCCTACGAGCAGTACTTC. It translates to CASSLARDPYEQYF.

The gene calls are TRBV9 and TRBJ1-4; the D is unclear. The CDR3 loop spans 14 amino acids. V was cut by 0 bases and J by 5 bases, with 8 bases left in between. Germline V gene lookup returns CDR1 SGDLS and CDR2 YYNGEE. The CDR3 reads CASSVDEWNEKLFF. CDR3 nucleotide sequence: TGTGCCAGCAGCGTAGATGAGTGGAATGAAAAACTGTTTTTT. The entire variable domain, with the rest obtained from reference TRBV9 and TRBJ1-4, is as follows: DSGVTQTPKHLITATGQRVTLRCSPRSGDLSVYWYQQSLDQGLQFLIQYYNGEERAKGNILERFSAQQFPDLHSELNLSSLELGDSALYFCASSVDEWNEKLFFGSGTQLSVL.

The genes are TRBV9 and TRBJ1-4; TRBD1 is a possible D gene (6 bases). Looked up from germline, CDR1 is SGDLS and CDR2 is YYNGEE. The CDR3 is made up of 15 amino acids. The V end was cut by 2 bases, the J end by 3 bases, with 11 bases between. The CDR3, as DNA: TGTGCCAGCAGCGTTGCAGGGGCGGCTAATGAAAAACTGTTTTTT. Translation gives CASSVAGAANEKLFF.

The rearrangement links TRBV19 to TRBJ1-5; D is unresolved. This CDR3 has 13 residues. V lost 5 bases and J 4 bases, leaving 9 bases between the germline ends. Germline loops: CDR1 LNHDA, CDR2 SQIVND (reference sequence). The CDR3 spells CASSYASNQPQHF. Written as DNA, the CDR3 is TGTGCCAGTAGTTACGCGTCGAATCAGCCCCAGCATTTT.

This chain joins TRBV11-2 and TRBJ2-7; 12 bases align to TRBD2. The germline gives CDR1 SGHAT, CDR2 FQNNGV. The junction had 4 bases not matched to a gene; V was cut back by 6 bases and J by 7 bases. CDR3 length: 13 residues. The DNA for the CDR3 is TGTGCCAGCAGGACTAGCGGGAGAGGGGAGCAGTACTTC. Residues: CASRTSGRGEQYF. Together with reference TRBV11-2 and TRBJ2-7, the CDR3 gives the full variable domain: EAGVAQSPRYKIIEKRQSVAFWCNPISGHATLYWYQQILGQGPKLLIQFQNNGVVDDSQLPKDRFSAERLKGVDSTLKIQPAKLEDSAVYLCASRTSGRGEQYFGPGTRLTVT.

This chain joins TRBV12-5 and TRBJ1-1; D call uncertain. CDR3 length: 13 amino acids. The germline V gene encodes CDR1 LGHNT and CDR2 FRNRAP. V lost 9 bases and J lost 0, with 11 bases in between. This CDR3 is CASALTLNTEAFF. CDR3 bases: TGTGCTAGCGCATTGACCCTGAACACTGAAGCTTTCTTT. Combining the CDR3 with reference TRBV12-5 and TRBJ1-1 gives the whole variable domain DARVTQTPRHKVTEMGQEVTMRCQPILGHNTVFWYRQTMMQGLELLAYFRNRAPLDDSGMPKDRFSAEMPDATLATLKIQPSEPRDSAVYFCASALTLNTEAFFGQGTRLTVV.

The V and J genes are TRBV15 and TRBJ2-2; D tentatively reads TRBD1 or TRBD2 (6 bases each). Germline CDR1 is LNHNV and CDR2 is YYDKDF (reference sequence). The CDR3 has 17 residues. With 5 bases removed from V and 1 base from J, the gap between germline ends came to 17 bases. Here the CDR3 reads CATSEDKGGKNTGELFF. The CDR3 bases are TGTGCCACCAGCGAGGATAAAGGGGGGAAGAACACCGGGGAGCTGTTTTTT.

V is TRBV6-6 and J is TRBJ2-7; D is uncertain. Germline CDR1 reads MNHNY; CDR2 reads SVGAGI (reference sequence). The V end lost 6 bases, the J end lost 6 bases, and 12 bases lay between the germline ends. The CDR3 has 12 amino acids. CDR3: CASSPYLGEQYF. The CDR3 bases are TGTGCCAGCAGCCCGTATCTGGGCGAGCAGTACTTC.

The chain employs TRBV5-1 and TRBJ1-6; D is unclear. V was shortened by 2 bases and J by 8 bases, with 11 bases between the two germline ends. Germline values: CDR1 SGHRS, CDR2 YFSETQ. The CDR3 is 14 amino acids. The chain's CDR3 is CASSLMDGDSPLHF. The CDR3 DNA reads TGCGCCAGCAGCTTAATGGACGGGGATTCACCCCTCCACTTT.

The V and J genes are TRBV5-4 and TRBJ2-3, with no clear D. The V end lost 5 bases, the J end lost 3 bases, and 7 bases lay between the germline ends. The CDR3 is 12 amino acids. Germline V CDR1 and CDR2: SGHNT, YYREEE (reference sequence). The CDR3 DNA is TGTGCCAGCAGTTTCGGGACAGATACGCAGTATTTT. This sequence encodes CASSFGTDTQYF.

The V and J genes are TRBV11-2 and TRBJ1-3; D ambiguous. Germline V gives CDR1 SGHAT, CDR2 FQNNGV. This CDR3 has 14 amino acids. The V end was cut by 1 base, the J end by 4 bases, with 8 bases between. CDR3 region: CASSLVAGGNTIYF. DNA for the CDR3: TGTGCCAGCAGCTTAGTGGCAGGAGGAAACACCATATATTTT. The variable domain in full, with the rest retrieved from reference TRBV11-2 and TRBJ1-3, is EAGVAQSPRYKIIEKRQSVAFWCNPISGHATLYWYQQILGQGPKLLIQFQNNGVVDDSQLPKDRFSAERLKGVDSTLKIQPAKLEDSAVYLCASSLVAGGNTIYFGEGSWLTVV.